In this sample, the clone carrying this T cell receptor beta chain turned up a few times. These data are taken from a study of shared clonotypes between healthy human individuals. This CDR3 contains 13 residues. Per germline, CDR1 MNHNS and CDR2 SASEGT. Clones were sequenced by immunoSEQ multiplex PCR, and TCRdb holds only the in-frame ones, with some missing. The sample holds 950,000 to 1,100,000 clones, around four fifths seen once. The sequenced sample was memory CD4+ T cells sorted from blood. Stated subset: CD45RA-negative fraction. The sequence came from a man younger than 35 in good health. The chain couples TRBV6-1 to TRBJ1-5; no definite D call. The CDR3 spells CAEAGSNNQPQHF. The CDR3 bases are TGTGCAGAGGCGGGTAGTAATAATCAGCCCCAGCATTTT.